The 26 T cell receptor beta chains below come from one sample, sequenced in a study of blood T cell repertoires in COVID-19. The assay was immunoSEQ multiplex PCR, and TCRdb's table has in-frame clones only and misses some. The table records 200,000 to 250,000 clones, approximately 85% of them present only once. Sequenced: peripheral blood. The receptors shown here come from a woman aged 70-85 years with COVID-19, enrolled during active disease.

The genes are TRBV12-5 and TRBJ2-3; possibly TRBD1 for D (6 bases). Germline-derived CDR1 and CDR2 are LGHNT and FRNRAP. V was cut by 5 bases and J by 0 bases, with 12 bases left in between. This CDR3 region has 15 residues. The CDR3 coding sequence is TGTGCTAGTGGTCCCAGGGGTCCTAGCACAGATACGCAGTATTTT. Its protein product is CASGPRGPSTDTQYF.

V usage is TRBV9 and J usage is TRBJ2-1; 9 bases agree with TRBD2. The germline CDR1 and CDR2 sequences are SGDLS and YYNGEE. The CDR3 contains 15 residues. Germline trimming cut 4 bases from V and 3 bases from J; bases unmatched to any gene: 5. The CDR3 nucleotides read TGTGCCAGCAGCTTCAGCGGGAGGATCTACAATGAGCAGTTCTTC. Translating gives CASSFSGRIYNEQFF.

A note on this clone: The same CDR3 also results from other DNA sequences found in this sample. CDR3 in amino acids: CASSLAGANYGYTF. The CDR3 bases are TGTGCCAGCAGCTTGGCTGGAGCGAACTATGGCTACACCTTC. V gene TRBV5-4 combines with J gene TRBJ1-2; no reliable D call. Trimming cost V 0 bases and J 2 bases, with 8 bases left between them. The CDR3 covers 14 residues. Germline assignment: CDR1 SGHNT and CDR2 YYREEE (reference sequence).

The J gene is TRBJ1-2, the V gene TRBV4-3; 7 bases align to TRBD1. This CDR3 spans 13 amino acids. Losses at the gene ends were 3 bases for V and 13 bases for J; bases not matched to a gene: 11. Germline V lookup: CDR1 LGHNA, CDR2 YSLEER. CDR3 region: CASSQGRGTPRTF. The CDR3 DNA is TGCGCCAGCAGCCAGGGCAGGGGGACCCCGCGCACCTTC.

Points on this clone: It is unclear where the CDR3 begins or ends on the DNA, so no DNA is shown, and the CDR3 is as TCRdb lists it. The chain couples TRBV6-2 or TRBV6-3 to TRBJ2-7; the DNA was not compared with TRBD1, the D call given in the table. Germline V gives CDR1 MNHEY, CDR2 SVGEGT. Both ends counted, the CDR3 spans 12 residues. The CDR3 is CASSTSTGWQYF.

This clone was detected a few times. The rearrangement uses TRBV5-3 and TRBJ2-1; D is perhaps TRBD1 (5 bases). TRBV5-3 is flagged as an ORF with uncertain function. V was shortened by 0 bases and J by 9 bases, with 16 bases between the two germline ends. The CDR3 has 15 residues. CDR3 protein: CARSLVGQGCSEQFF. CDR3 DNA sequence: TGTGCCAGAAGCTTGGTCGGACAAGGTTGTAGTGAGCAGTTCTTC.

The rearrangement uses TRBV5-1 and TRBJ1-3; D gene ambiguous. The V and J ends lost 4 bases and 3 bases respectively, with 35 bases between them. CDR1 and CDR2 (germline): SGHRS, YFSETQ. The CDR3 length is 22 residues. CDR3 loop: CASSPPKGKTRTRDGIGNTIYF. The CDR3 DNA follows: TGCGCCAGCAGCCCCCCGAAGGGAAAGACGAGAACAAGAGACGGGATTGGAAACACCATATATTTT.

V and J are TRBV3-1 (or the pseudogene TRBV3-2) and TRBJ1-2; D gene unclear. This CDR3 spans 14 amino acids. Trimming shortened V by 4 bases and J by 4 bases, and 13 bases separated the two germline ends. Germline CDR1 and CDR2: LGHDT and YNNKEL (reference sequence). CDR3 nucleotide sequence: TGTGCCAGCAGCCCGGGATGGGTCGTCTATGGCTACACCTTC. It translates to CASSPGWVVYGYTF.

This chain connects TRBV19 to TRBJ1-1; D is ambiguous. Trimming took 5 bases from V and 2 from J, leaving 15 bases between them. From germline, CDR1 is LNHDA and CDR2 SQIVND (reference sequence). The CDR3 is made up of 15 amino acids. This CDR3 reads CASSALRDHNTEAFF. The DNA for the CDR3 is TGTGCCAGTAGTGCCCTCCGGGATCACAACACTGAAGCTTTCTTT. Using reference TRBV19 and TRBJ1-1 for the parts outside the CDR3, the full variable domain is DGGITQSPKYLFRKEGQNVTLSCEQNLNHDAMYWYRQDPGQGLRLIYYSQIVNDFQKGDIAEGYSVSREKKESFPLTVTSAQKNPTAFYLCASSALRDHNTEAFFGQGTRLTVV.

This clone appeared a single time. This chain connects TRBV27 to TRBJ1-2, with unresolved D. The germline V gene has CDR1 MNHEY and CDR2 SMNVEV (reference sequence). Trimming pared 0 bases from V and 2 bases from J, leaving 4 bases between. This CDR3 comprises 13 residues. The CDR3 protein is CASSLSANYGYTF. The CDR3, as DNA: TGTGCCAGCAGTTTATCAGCGAACTATGGCTACACCTTC.

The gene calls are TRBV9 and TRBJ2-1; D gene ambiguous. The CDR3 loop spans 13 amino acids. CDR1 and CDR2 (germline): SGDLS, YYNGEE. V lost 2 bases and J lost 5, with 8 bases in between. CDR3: CASSVFPDNEQFF. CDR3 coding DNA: TGTGCCAGCAGCGTTTTTCCGGACAATGAGCAGTTCTTC.

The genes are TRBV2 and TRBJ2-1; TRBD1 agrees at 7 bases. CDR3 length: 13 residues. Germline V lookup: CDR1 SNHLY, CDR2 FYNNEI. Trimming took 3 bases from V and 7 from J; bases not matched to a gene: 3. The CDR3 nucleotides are TGTGCCAGCAGTGAGACAGGGAAGAATGAGCAGTTCTTC. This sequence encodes CASSETGKNEQFF.

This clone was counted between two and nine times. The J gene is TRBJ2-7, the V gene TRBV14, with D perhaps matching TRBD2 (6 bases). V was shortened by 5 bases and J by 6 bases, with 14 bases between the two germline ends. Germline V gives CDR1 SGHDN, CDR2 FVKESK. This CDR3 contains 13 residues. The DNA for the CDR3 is TGTGCCAGCAGCAACAGGAAGGGAGGCGAGCAGTACTTC. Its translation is CASSNRKGGEQYF.

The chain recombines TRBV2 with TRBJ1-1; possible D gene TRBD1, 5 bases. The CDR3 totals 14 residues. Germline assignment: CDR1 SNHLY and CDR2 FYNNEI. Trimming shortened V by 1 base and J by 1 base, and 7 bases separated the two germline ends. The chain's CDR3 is CASSEGGRNTEAFF. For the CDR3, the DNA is TGTGCCAGCAGTGAAGGGGGCAGGAACACTGAAGCTTTCTTT.

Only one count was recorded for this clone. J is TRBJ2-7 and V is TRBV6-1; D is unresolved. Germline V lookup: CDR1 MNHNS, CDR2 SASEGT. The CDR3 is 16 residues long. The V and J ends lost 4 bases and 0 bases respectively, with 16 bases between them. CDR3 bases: TGTGCCAGCAGTGGCATGTCCCCTCTTAGCTCCTACGAGCAGTACTTC. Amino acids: CASSGMSPLSSYEQYF.

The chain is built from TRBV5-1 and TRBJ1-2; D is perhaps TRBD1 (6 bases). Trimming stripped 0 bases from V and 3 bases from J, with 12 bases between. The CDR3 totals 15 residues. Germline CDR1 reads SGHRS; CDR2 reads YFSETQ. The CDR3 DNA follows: TGCGCCAGCAGCTTGGCCCCGGACAGCCACTATGGCTACACCTTC. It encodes CASSLAPDSHYGYTF.

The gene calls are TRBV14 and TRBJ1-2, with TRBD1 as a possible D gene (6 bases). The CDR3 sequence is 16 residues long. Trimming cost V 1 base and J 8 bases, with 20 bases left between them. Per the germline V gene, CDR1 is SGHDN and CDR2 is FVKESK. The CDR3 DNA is TGTGCCAGCAGCCAAGTGGGGTCTTGGGGGGGCCGCGGCTACACCTTC. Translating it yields CASSQVGSWGGRGYTF.

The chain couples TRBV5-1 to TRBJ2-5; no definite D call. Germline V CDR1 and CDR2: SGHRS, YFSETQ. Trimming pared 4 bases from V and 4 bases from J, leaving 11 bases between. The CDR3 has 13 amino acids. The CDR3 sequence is CASSPEARETQYF. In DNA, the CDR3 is TGCGCCAGCAGCCCTGAGGCCCGAGAGACCCAGTACTTC.

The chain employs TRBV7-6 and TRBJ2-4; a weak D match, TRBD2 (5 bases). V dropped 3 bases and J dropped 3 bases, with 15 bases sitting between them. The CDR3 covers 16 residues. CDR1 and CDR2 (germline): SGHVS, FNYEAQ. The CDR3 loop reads CASSFRGSLGKNIQYF. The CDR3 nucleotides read TGTGCCAGCAGCTTTAGAGGGAGTCTGGGCAAAAACATTCAGTACTTC.

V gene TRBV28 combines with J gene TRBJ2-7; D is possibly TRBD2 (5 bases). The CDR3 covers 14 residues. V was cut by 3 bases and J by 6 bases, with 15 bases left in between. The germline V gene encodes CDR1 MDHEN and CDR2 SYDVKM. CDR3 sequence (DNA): TGTGCCAGCAGTTTGCAGCTAGCCGTATCCGAGCAGTACTTC. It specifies CASSLQLAVSEQYF.

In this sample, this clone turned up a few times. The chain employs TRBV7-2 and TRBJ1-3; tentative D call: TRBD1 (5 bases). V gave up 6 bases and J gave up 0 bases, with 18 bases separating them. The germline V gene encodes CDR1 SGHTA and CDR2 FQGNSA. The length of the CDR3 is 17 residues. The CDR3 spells CASSPTTGANSGNTIYF. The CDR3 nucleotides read TGTGCCAGCAGTCCAACCACAGGAGCCAACTCTGGAAACACCATATATTTT.

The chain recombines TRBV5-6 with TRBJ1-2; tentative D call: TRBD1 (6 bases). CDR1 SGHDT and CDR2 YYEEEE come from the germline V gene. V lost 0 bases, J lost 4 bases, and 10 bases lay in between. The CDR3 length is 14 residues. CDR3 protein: CASSLGGQTYGYTF. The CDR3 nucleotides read TGTGCCAGCAGCTTGGGGGGACAAACCTATGGCTACACCTTC.

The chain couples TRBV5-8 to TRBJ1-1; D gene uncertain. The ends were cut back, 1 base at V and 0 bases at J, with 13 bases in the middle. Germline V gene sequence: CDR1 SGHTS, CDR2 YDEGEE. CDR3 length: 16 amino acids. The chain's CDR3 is CASSLKSRVMNTEAFF. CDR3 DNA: TGTGCCAGCAGCTTGAAGAGTAGAGTCATGAACACTGAAGCTTTCTTT.

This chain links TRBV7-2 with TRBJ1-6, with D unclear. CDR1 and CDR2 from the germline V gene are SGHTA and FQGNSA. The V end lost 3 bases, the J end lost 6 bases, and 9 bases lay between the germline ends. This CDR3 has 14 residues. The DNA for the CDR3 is TGTGCCAGCAGCTTTGGCCAGATTAATTCACCCCTCCACTTT. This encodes CASSFGQINSPLHF.

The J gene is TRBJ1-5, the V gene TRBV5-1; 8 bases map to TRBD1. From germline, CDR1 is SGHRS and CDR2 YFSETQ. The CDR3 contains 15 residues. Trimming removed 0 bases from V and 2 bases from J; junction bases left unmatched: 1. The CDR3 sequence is CASSLDRGGNQPQHF. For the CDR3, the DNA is TGCGCCAGCAGCTTGGACAGGGGGGGCAATCAGCCCCAGCATTTT.

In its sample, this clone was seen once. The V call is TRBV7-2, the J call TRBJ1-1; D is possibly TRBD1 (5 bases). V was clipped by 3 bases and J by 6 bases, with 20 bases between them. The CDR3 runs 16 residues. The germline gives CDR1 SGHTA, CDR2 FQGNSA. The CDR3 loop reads CASSFAYGGRLAEAFF. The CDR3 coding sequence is TGTGCCAGCAGCTTTGCGTACGGGGGACGGCTTGCTGAAGCTTTCTTT.